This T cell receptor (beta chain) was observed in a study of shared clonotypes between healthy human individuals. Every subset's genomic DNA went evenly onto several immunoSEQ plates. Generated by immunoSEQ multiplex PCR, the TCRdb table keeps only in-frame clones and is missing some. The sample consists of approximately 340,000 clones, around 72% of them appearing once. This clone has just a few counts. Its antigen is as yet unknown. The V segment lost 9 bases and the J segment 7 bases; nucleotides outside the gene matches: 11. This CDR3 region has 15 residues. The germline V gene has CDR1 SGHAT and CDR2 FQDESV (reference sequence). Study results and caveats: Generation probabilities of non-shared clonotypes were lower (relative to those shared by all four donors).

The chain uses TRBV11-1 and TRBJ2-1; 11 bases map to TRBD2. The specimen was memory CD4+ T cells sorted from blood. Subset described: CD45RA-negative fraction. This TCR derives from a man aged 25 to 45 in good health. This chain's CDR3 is CASKQLAGVGNEQFF. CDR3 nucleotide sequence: TGTGCCAGTAAACAACTAGCGGGAGTTGGGAATGAGCAGTTCTTC.